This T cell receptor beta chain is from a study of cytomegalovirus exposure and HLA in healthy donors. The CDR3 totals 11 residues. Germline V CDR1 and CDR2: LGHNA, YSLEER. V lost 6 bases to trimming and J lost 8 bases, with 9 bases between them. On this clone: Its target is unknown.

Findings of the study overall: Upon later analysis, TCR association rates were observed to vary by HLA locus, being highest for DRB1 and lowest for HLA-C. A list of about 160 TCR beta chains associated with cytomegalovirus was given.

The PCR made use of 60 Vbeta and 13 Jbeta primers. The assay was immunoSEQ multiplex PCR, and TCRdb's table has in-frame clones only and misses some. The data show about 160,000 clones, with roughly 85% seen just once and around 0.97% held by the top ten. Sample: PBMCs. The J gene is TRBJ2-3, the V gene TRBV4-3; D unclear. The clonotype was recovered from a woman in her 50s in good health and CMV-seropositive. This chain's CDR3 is CASSRFGTQYF. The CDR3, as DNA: TGCGCCAGCAGTCGTTTCGGTACGCAGTATTTT.